The clone carrying this T cell receptor (beta chain) was counted only a few times. Its target is not known. The sample originates from a study of shared clonotypes between healthy human individuals. Findings and caveats of the study: Generation probabilities of non-shared clonotypes were lower (relative to those shared by all four donors).

Method: immunoSEQ multiplex PCR; TCRdb's copy keeps in-frame clones and lacks some. The sample lists millions of clones; 85% to 95% were seen once. Sequenced sample: naive CD4+ T cells from PBMCs. Specified subset: CD45RA+ positively selected. This clonotype was sampled from a man in his late teens or twenties in good health. Some clones in this sample may be carry-over from other donors' samples.

The CDR3: CASSLKRISGYQPQHF. Written as DNA, the CDR3 is TGTGCCAGCAGTTTAAAGCGGATAAGTGGCTATCAGCCCCAGCATTTT. V usage is TRBV28 and J usage is TRBJ1-5, with D uncertain. CDR1 and CDR2 from the germline V gene are MDHEN and SYDVKM. The V end lost 2 bases, the J end lost 5 bases, and 16 bases lay between the germline ends. There are 16 residues in the CDR3.